Below, 30 T cell receptor beta chains from the same sample are listed, as sequenced in a study of T cell responses to AZD1222 COVID-19 vaccine. The table came from immunoSEQ multiplex PCR; TCRdb's copy has only in-frame clones and leaves some out. The table records about 130,000 clones, 89% of them present only once. The specimen was peripheral blood, collected 28 days after the second AZD1222 dose. The receptors here all came from an adult who received the AZD1222 COVID-19 vaccine.

V is TRBV5-1 and J is TRBJ2-2, with a tentative D call TRBD1 (5 bases). V dropped 0 bases and J dropped 4 bases, with 10 bases sitting between them. The germline V gene encodes CDR1 SGHRS and CDR2 YFSETQ. The CDR3 sequence is 15 residues long. In DNA, the CDR3 is TGCGCCAGCAGCTTGGGACATCAGGGCACCGGGGAGCTGTTTTTT. Translating gives CASSLGHQGTGELFF.

CDR3 residues: CATSSPNQPQHF. The CDR3 DNA reads TGTGCCACCAGCAGTCCTAATCAGCCCCAGCATTTT. This chain links TRBV15 with TRBJ1-5, with D uncertain. CDR3 length: 12 residues. Germline CDR1 LNHNV, CDR2 YYDKDF (reference sequence). V lost 3 bases, J lost 4 bases, and 4 bases lay in between.

The J gene is TRBJ2-7, the V gene TRBV6-5, with 7 bases that match TRBD1. The CDR3 length is 15 residues. J lost 4 bases, V lost 4 bases, and 10 bases had no gene match. Germline CDR1 reads MNHEY; CDR2 reads SVGAGI. As DNA, the CDR3 is TGTGCCAGCAGTTCGTCCGGGACAGTCAAGTACGAGCAGTACTTC. This sequence encodes CASSSSGTVKYEQYF.

This chain links TRBV7-9 with TRBJ2-1; D perhaps matches TRBD1 (6 bases). The CDR3 contains 14 residues. In germline, CDR1 is SEHNR, CDR2 FQNEAQ (reference sequence). V lost 1 base and J lost 7, with 11 bases in between. The chain's CDR3 is CASSLGVGGNEQFF. The CDR3, as DNA: TGTGCCAGCAGCTTAGGGGTAGGGGGTAATGAGCAGTTCTTC.

This chain joins TRBV7-9 and TRBJ1-1; no firm D call. CDR3 length: 14 amino acids. The V gene lost 1 base and the J gene lost 4 bases, with 10 bases spanning the gap. The germline CDR1 and CDR2 sequences are SEHNR and FQNEAQ (reference sequence). CDR3 amino acids: CASSLEAESTEAFF. CDR3 DNA: TGTGCCAGCAGCTTAGAGGCAGAAAGCACTGAAGCTTTCTTT.

This chain connects TRBV18 to TRBJ1-3, with D perhaps TRBD1 (6 bases). CDR1 is KGHSH, CDR2 LQKENI, per germline. V shed 5 bases and J shed 0 bases, with 17 bases lying between them. The CDR3 is made up of 17 amino acids. Here the CDR3 reads CASSASLMGASGNTIYF. Here the CDR3 DNA reads TGTGCCAGCTCAGCCTCGTTAATGGGGGCCTCTGGAAACACCATATATTTT.

Only one count was recorded for this clone. The CDR3 coding sequence is TGTGCCAGCAGCTCTAGCCCGACAGGGCGTGCGGCCGGGGAGCTGTTTTTT. Encoded protein: CASSSSPTGRAAGELFF. V and J are TRBV7-8 and TRBJ2-2; TRBD1 matches 7 bases. V lost 4 bases, J lost 6 bases, and 14 bases stayed unmatched. CDR3 length equals 17 residues. Germline values: CDR1 SGHVS, CDR2 FQNEAQ.

The chain recombines TRBV10-2 with TRBJ1-5; D gene unclear. V was pared by 5 bases and J by 0 bases, with 8 bases between. Germline V CDR1 and CDR2: WSHSY, SAAADI. The CDR3 has 14 amino acids. Here the CDR3 reads CASSTVGSNQPQHF. The CDR3 bases are TGCGCCAGCAGTACCGTGGGTAGCAATCAGCCCCAGCATTTT.

The chain uses TRBV3-1 (or the pseudogene TRBV3-2) and TRBJ2-1; no reliable D call. The CDR3 consists of 12 residues. The V gene's germline CDR1 is LGHDT and CDR2 YNNKEL (reference sequence). The CDR3 protein is CGAGSADKGQFF. CDR3 DNA: TGTGGGGCTGGCAGCGCCGATAAAGGGCAGTTCTTC.

The chain couples TRBV7-9 to TRBJ1-1; no definite D call. V was trimmed by 0 bases and J by 0 bases, leaving 8 bases between them. Per germline, CDR1 SEHNR and CDR2 FQNEAQ (reference sequence). This CDR3 spans 15 amino acids. The CDR3 sequence is CASSLAYNMNTEAFF. The CDR3 DNA sequence: TGTGCCAGCAGCTTAGCATATAACATGAACACTGAAGCTTTCTTT.

CDR3 DNA: TGTGCCAGCAGTTACTGGGGACAGGGAAAAGAGACCCAGTACTTC. This encodes CASSYWGQGKETQYF. V and J are TRBV6-5 and TRBJ2-5; 9 bases are a match to TRBD1. The J segment lost 3 bases and the V segment lost 1 base, leaving 3 bases of the junction unmatched. The CDR3 runs to 15 residues. Per the germline V gene, CDR1 is MNHEY and CDR2 is SVGAGI.

The chain couples TRBV6-6 to TRBJ1-6; tentatively, D is TRBD1 (5 bases). Per germline, CDR1 MNHNY and CDR2 SVGAGI (reference sequence). V was trimmed by 0 bases and J by 9 bases, leaving 15 bases between them. The CDR3 consists of 16 residues. CDR3 loop: CASSYSQGMSISPLHF. As DNA, the CDR3 is TGTGCCAGCAGTTACTCGCAGGGAATGAGTATTTCACCCCTCCACTTT.

The table lists this clone with a count of one. The chain uses TRBV18 and TRBJ2-3; D unresolved. The germline V gene encodes CDR1 KGHSH and CDR2 LQKENI. V was clipped by 5 bases and J by 3 bases, with 12 bases between them. The CDR3 has 14 residues. CDR3 bases: TGTGCCAGCTCAGGTTTTAGAGGTACAGATACGCAGTATTTT. It is translated as CASSGFRGTDTQYF.

This clone is a singleton in its sample. The gene calls are TRBV29-1 and TRBJ1-2; 7 bases are shared with TRBD1. This CDR3 region has 13 residues. Germline assignment: CDR1 SQVTM and CDR2 ANQGSEA. J was trimmed by 8 bases and V by 4 bases; bases with no gene match: 10. CDR3: CSVVTGQVGGYTF. In DNA, the CDR3 is TGCAGCGTTGTAACCGGACAGGTTGGGGGCTACACCTTC.

The V and J genes are TRBV9 and TRBJ1-6; a possible D gene is TRBD1 (5 bases). Germline CDR1 SGDLS, CDR2 YYNGEE. The V end lost 0 bases, the J end lost 10 bases, and 14 bases lay between the germline ends. The CDR3 runs 15 residues. CDR3 bases: TGTGCCAGCAGCGTAGGGCAGGGCCCCCGGTCACCCCTCCACTTT. The encoded protein is CASSVGQGPRSPLHF.

V gene TRBV5-4 combines with J gene TRBJ1-4; 10 bases are shared with TRBD1. The CDR3 runs to 15 residues. The germline V gene encodes CDR1 SGHNT and CDR2 YYREEE (reference sequence). Losses at the gene ends were 5 bases for V and 8 bases for J; bases not matched to a gene: 9. CDR3 nucleotides: TGTGCCAGCAGTTTGACAGGGGGCGCGGACGAAAAACTGTTTTTT. Amino acid sequence: CASSLTGGADEKLFF.

The J gene is TRBJ1-4, the V gene TRBV6-7, with TRBD1 matching over 7 bases. TRBV6-7 is classed as an ORF, of uncertain function. V shed 5 bases, J shed 2 bases, and the junction held 8 bases outside the gene matches. CDR3 size: 16 residues. As DNA, the CDR3 is TGTGCCAGCAGTCCGCGGATACAGGGGACTAATGAAAAACTGTTTTTT. Protein: CASSPRIQGTNEKLFF.

V usage is TRBV11-2 and J usage is TRBJ1-3; D unclear. The CDR3 length is 15 residues. V was cut by 5 bases and J by 0 bases, with 11 bases left in between. Germline V CDR1 and CDR2: SGHAT, FQNNGV. In nucleotides, the CDR3 is TGTGCCAGCAGCGAGGCGGCTTACTCTGGAAACACCATATATTTT. Amino acids: CASSEAAYSGNTIYF.

The gene calls are TRBV6-5 and TRBJ1-3, with D maybe TRBD1 (5 bases). The CDR3 runs to 15 residues. Trimming cost V 2 bases and J 4 bases, with 12 bases left between them. Germline-derived CDR1 and CDR2 are MNHEY and SVGAGI. The CDR3 is CASSYAGAPGNTIYF. The CDR3 coding sequence is TGTGCCAGCAGTTACGCCGGGGCACCAGGAAACACCATATATTTT.

This clone came up a few times. The rearrangement links TRBV5-5 to TRBJ2-1; D remains ambiguous. The V end was cut by 1 base, the J end by 4 bases, with 12 bases between. This CDR3 contains 15 residues. Germline V gene lookup returns CDR1 SGHKS and CDR2 YYEKEE (reference sequence). The chain's CDR3 is CASSLPGSRYNEQFF. CDR3 nucleotide sequence: TGTGCCAGCAGCTTGCCCGGGTCCCGTTACAATGAGCAGTTCTTC. Together with reference TRBV5-5 and TRBJ2-1, the CDR3 gives the full variable domain: DAGVTQSPTHLIKTRGQQVTLRCSPISGHKSVSWYQQVLGQGPQFIFQYYEKEERGRGNFPDRFSARQFPNYSSELNVNALLLGDSALYLCASSLPGSRYNEQFFGPGTRLTVL.

This clone was counted a few times. V usage is TRBV15 and J usage is TRBJ2-7; 9 bases are shared with TRBD2. CDR3 length equals 15 residues. The germline V gene encodes CDR1 LNHNV and CDR2 YYDKDF (reference sequence). V trimming: 3 bases; J trimming: 5 bases; junction bases outside the gene matches: 8. The chain's CDR3 is CATSRWASGTNEQYF. The CDR3 bases are TGTGCCACCAGCAGGTGGGCTAGCGGGACCAACGAGCAGTACTTC.

The chain joins TRBV5-5 to TRBJ1-5; D is unresolved. V lost 0 bases and J 2 bases, leaving 9 bases between the germline ends. The CDR3 has 15 amino acids. The germline gives CDR1 SGHKS, CDR2 YYEKEE (reference sequence). The CDR3 nucleotides are TGTGCCAGCAGCTTGGACCCGGAAGGCAATCAGCCCCAGCATTTT. Translated: CASSLDPEGNQPQHF. Full variable domain (remainder filled in from reference TRBV5-5 and TRBJ1-5): DAGVTQSPTHLIKTRGQQVTLRCSPISGHKSVSWYQQVLGQGPQFIFQYYEKEERGRGNFPDRFSARQFPNYSSELNVNALLLGDSALYLCASSLDPEGNQPQHFGDGTRLSIL.

The chain links TRBV27 to TRBJ1-6; D not certain. V lost 4 bases, J lost 9 bases, and 16 bases lay in between. The CDR3 extends over 15 amino acids. Per germline, CDR1 MNHEY and CDR2 SMNVEV (reference sequence). Written as DNA, the CDR3 is TGTGCCAGCAGTTCCCGATCCATACGAGGTTCACCCCTCCACTTT. Residues: CASSSRSIRGSPLHF.

The chain joins TRBV5-1 to TRBJ1-3; 8 bases are shared with TRBD1. The CDR3 totals 14 residues. V trimming: 5 bases; J trimming: 3 bases; junction bases outside the gene matches: 4. CDR1 SGHRS and CDR2 YFSETQ come from the germline V gene. As DNA, the CDR3 is TGCGCCAGCAGACCGGACAGGGTTGGAAACACCATATATTTT. Protein sequence: CASRPDRVGNTIYF.

Written as DNA, the CDR3 is TGTGCCAGTAGCAGGGACAGGGAAAACTATGGCTACACCTTC. Translated, it gives CASSRDRENYGYTF. The V and J genes are TRBV19 and TRBJ1-2; 9 bases agree with TRBD1. The length of the CDR3 is 14 residues. The V gene end was trimmed by 6 bases and the J gene end by 2 bases; junction bases not matched to a gene: 4. Germline V gene sequence: CDR1 LNHDA, CDR2 SQIVND (reference sequence). The whole variable domain, filled in from reference TRBV19 and TRBJ1-2, reads DGGITQSPKYLFRKEGQNVTLSCEQNLNHDAMYWYRQDPGQGLRLIYYSQIVNDFQKGDIAEGYSVSREKKESFPLTVTSAQKNPTAFYLCASSRDRENYGYTFGSGTRLTVV.

This clone was found once. The chain couples TRBV7-8 to TRBJ2-1; TRBD2 matches 8 bases. V was pared by 2 bases and J by 12 bases, with 6 bases of the junction left unmatched. This CDR3 region has 13 residues. Germline values: CDR1 SGHVS, CDR2 FQNEAQ. CDR3 protein: CASSLTDSGRQFF. In DNA, the CDR3 is TGTGCCAGCAGCTTAACCGACAGCGGGAGGCAGTTCTTC.

By proportion, this clone is medium-sized. The V gene is TRBV15, the J gene TRBJ1-5; possible D gene TRBD1, 6 bases. Germline CDR1 LNHNV, CDR2 YYDKDF (reference sequence). V lost 7 bases and J lost 5, with 12 bases in between. This CDR3 comprises 13 residues. CDR3 in amino acids: CATTPRGYQPQHF. The CDR3 DNA reads as TGTGCCACCACCCCCAGGGGCTATCAGCCCCAGCATTTT.

This chain connects TRBV4-2 to TRBJ1-5; 7 bases are a match to TRBD1. Germline V gene sequence: CDR1 LGHNA, CDR2 YNFKEQ. Trimming cost V 0 bases and J 2 bases; bases outside gene matches: 4. This CDR3 spans 16 amino acids. The CDR3 reads CASSQDQGEGNQPQHF. The DNA of the CDR3 is TGTGCCAGCAGCCAAGACCAGGGGGAAGGCAATCAGCCCCAGCATTTT.

A single count supports this clone. The DNA of the CDR3 is TGTGCCAGCAGCTTAGGCAGCGCGAATCAGCCCCAGCATTTT. Protein product: CASSLGSANQPQHF. The rearrangement uses TRBV5-6 and TRBJ1-5; D not resolved. Trimming pared 2 bases from V and 4 bases from J, leaving 10 bases between. The CDR3 length is 14 residues. From germline, CDR1 is SGHDT and CDR2 YYEEEE.

The J gene is TRBJ1-2, the V gene TRBV29-1; 11 bases fit TRBD1. The CDR3 has 15 amino acids. Germline V gene data show CDR1 as SQVTM and CDR2 as ANQGSEA. The J segment lost 5 bases and the V segment lost 6 bases, leaving 11 bases of the junction unmatched. The CDR3: CSVRTGGQIGYGYTF. DNA of the CDR3: TGCAGCGTAAGGACAGGGGGCCAGATTGGATATGGCTACACCTTC.